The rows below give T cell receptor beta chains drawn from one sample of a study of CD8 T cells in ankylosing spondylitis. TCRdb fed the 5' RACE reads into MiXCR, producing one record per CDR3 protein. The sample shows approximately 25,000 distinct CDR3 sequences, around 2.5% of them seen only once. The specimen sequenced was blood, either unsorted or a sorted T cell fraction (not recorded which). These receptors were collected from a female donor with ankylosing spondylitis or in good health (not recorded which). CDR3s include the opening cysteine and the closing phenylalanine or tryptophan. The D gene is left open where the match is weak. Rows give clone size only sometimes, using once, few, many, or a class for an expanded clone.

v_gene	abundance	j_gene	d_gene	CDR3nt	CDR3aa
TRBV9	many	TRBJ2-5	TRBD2	TGTGCCAGCAGCGTAGCTGGACTAGCTGGAGAGACCCAGTACTTC	CASSVAGLAGETQYF
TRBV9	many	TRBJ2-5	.	TGTGCCAGCAGCGTAGAGGGGGGTGAGACCCAGTACTTC	CASSVEGGETQYF
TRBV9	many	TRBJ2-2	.	TGTGCCAGCAGCGTAGAGTTCGGGGAGCTGTTTTTT	CASSVEFGELFF
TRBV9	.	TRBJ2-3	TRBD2	TGTGCCAGCGGAATAACGGGGGGGCCTTCGGCAGATACGCAGTATTTT	CASGITGGPSADTQYF
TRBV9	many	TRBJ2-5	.	TGTGCCAGCAGCGTAGATAGCCGGCGGGAGACCCAGTACTTC	CASSVDSRRETQYF
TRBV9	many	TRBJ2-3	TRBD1	TGTGCCAGCAGCGTAGGGACAGGAAGCACAGATACGCAGTATTTT	CASSVGTGSTDTQYF
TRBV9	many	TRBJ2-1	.	TGTGCCAGCAGCGTAGGAGTGACTACCTCCTACAATGAGCAGTTCTTC	CASSVGVTTSYNEQFF
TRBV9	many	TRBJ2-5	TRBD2	TGTGCCAGCAGCGCTAGTAGCGGGAGTCGGCAAGAGACCCAGTACTTC	CASSASSGSRQETQYF
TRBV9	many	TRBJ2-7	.	TGTGCCAGCAGCGTAAGACCCGGAAGCTCCTACGAGCAGTACTTC	CASSVRPGSSYEQYF
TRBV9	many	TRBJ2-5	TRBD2	TGTGCCAGCAGCGTAGGTCCGCTAGCGGGAGTTGTAGAGACCCAGTACTTC	CASSVGPLAGVVETQYF
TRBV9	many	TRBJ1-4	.	TGTGCCAGCAGCCCCCAGGGAGTTACTAATGAAAAACTGTTTTTT	CASSPQGVTNEKLFF
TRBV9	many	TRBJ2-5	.	TGTGCCAGCAGCTCGGGGCTGAATCAAGAGACCCAGTACTTC	CASSSGLNQETQYF
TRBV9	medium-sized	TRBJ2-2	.	TGTGCCAGCAGCGCGACAGATTCGAACACCGGGGAGCTGTTTTTT	CASSATDSNTGELFF
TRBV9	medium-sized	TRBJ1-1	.	TGTGCCAGCAGCCCCCGACAGTCCATGAACACTGAAGCTTTCTTT	CASSPRQSMNTEAFF
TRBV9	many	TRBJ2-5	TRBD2	TGTGCCAGCAGCGTAGGTGGCGGGGGGGCTGGAGAGACCCAGTACTTC	CASSVGGGGAGETQYF
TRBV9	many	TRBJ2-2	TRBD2	TGTGCCAGCAGCCCGGGACTAGCGGGAGGGGACGGCACCGGGGAGCTGTTTTTT	CASSPGLAGGDGTGELFF
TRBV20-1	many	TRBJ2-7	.	TGCAGTGCGTCAGGGGACGAGCAGTACTTC	CSASGDEQYF
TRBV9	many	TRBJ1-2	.	TGTGCCAGCAGCGTAGGTAGGGGAGAGGTCTACACCTTC	CASSVGRGEVYTF
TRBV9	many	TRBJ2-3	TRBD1	TGTGCCAGCAGCGGGGGACAGGGCCCCGCAGATACGCAGTATTTT	CASSGGQGPADTQYF
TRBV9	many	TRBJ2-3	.	TGTGCCAGCAGCGGAACCATCACGGGAGATACGCAGTATTTT	CASSGTITGDTQYF
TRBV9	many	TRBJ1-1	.	TGTGCCAGCAGCGTAGGACCGGGTGAAGCTTTCTTT	CASSVGPGEAFF
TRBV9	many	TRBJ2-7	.	TGTGCCAGCAGCGTCCTCGACAGGCAGGGACCCTACGAGCAGTACTTC	CASSVLDRQGPYEQYF
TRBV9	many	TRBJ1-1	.	TGTGCCAGCAGCGTAAATCCCAGCGGGGACACTGAAGCTTTCTTT	CASSVNPSGDTEAFF
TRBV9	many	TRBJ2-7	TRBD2	TGTGCCAGCAGCGTAGGGTTAGGTAGCGGGAGAATCAACGAGCAGTACTTC	CASSVGLGSGRINEQYF
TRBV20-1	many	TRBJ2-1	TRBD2	TGCAGTGCTAGAGATCAAGCGGGGTCCTACAATGAGCAGTTCTTC	CSARDQAGSYNEQFF
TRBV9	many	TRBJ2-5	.	TGTGCCAGCAGCGTAGGGGTTAGCGCCAAAGAGACCCAGTACTTC	CASSVGVSAKETQYF
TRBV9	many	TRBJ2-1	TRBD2	TGTGCCAGCAGCAAAACTAGCGGGGGTTACAATGAGCAGTTCTTC	CASSKTSGGYNEQFF
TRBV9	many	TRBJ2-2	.	TGTGCCAGCAGCGTAGAGCAGGGAACGAACACCGGGGAGCTGTTTTTT	CASSVEQGTNTGELFF
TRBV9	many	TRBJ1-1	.	TGTGCCAGCAGCGCTACCGGGACATCCCTGGGGACTGAAGCTTTCTTT	CASSATGTSLGTEAFF
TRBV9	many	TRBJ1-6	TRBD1	TGTGCCAGCAGCGGGGACAGGGGGAATTCACCCCTCCACTTT	CASSGDRGNSPLHF
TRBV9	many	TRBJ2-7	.	TGTGCCAGCAGCGTAGGGGAGGAGGCCTACGAGCAGTACTTC	CASSVGEEAYEQYF
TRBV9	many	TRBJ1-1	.	TGTGCCAGCAGCGTAGGATGGGGGCGAGGCGACACTGAAGCTTTCTTT	CASSVGWGRGDTEAFF
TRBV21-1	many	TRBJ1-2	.	TGTGCCAGCATCCGGACAGTTTGGCAGGACTATGGCTACACCTTC	CASIRTVWQDYGYTF
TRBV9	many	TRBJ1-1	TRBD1	TGTGCCAGCAGCGGAAATGACAGGGGCAACGATAACACTGAAGCTTTCTTT	CASSGNDRGNDNTEAFF
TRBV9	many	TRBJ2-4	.	TGTGCCAGCAGCTCACTGGGGGGGCAGAACATTCAGTACTTC	CASSSLGGQNIQYF
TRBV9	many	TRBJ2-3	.	TGTGCCAGCAGCGTAGACTGGCCCGGAACCACAGATACGCAGTATTTT	CASSVDWPGTTDTQYF
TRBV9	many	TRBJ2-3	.	TGTGCCAGCAGCACTACTCGGGGGGCTAGCACAGATACGCAGTATTTT	CASSTTRGASTDTQYF
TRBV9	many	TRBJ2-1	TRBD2	TGTGCCAGCAGCGTAGTGGGGACTAGCGGGCCGCGGGGCGAGCAGTTCTTC	CASSVVGTSGPRGEQFF
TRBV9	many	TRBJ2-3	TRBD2	TGTGCCAGCAGCGTTGGGACTAGCGGGGAATATACGCAGTATTTT	CASSVGTSGEYTQYF
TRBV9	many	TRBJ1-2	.	TGTGCCAGCAGCGCCTCACAGGGAAACTATGGCTACACCTTC	CASSASQGNYGYTF
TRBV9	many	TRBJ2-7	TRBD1	TGTGCCAGCAGCGTAGGCCTCGTGGGACAGGGGACCTACGAGCAGTACTTC	CASSVGLVGQGTYEQYF
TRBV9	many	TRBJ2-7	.	TGTGCCAGCAGCGTAGATGGAGGTCCCTTCTACGAGCAGTACTTC	CASSVDGGPFYEQYF
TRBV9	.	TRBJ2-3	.	TGTGCCAGCAGCGTAGACCCCACAGATACGCAGTATTTT	CASSVDPTDTQYF
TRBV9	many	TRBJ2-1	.	TGTGCCAGCAGCGTAGGCTACAATGAGCAGTTCTTC	CASSVGYNEQFF
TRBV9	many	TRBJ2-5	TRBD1	TGTGCCAGCAGCCCCAACATCGAACAGGGGGGCCGAGAGACCCAGTACTTC	CASSPNIEQGGRETQYF
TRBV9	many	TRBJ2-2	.	TGTGCCAGCAGCGCCTTATGGCGAGTGAACACCGGGGAGCTGTTTTTT	CASSALWRVNTGELFF
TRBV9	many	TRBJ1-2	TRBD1	TGTGCCAGCGGATCCGGGACAGGGGTTCATGGCTACACCTTC	CASGSGTGVHGYTF
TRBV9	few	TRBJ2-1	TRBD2	TGTGCCAGCAGCATTAGCGGGACGAACAATGAGCAGTTCTTC	CASSISGTNNEQFF
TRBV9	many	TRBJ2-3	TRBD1	TGTGCCAGCAGCGGGGGACCAGGGGGCGGCACAGATACGCAGTATTTT	CASSGGPGGGTDTQYF
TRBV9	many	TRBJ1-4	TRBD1	TGTGCCAGCAGCGTAGCCCCAGGGGGCACAACTAATGAAAAACTGTTTTTT	CASSVAPGGTTNEKLFF
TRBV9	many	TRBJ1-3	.	TGTGCCAGCAGCGTCGGGACCCTCTCTGGAAACACCATATATTTT	CASSVGTLSGNTIYF
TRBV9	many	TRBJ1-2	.	TGTGCCAGCAGCGTAGCTCCGGATGCTAACTATGGCTACACCTTC	CASSVAPDANYGYTF
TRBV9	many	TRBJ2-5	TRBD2	TGTGCCAGCAGCGTGACTAGCGGGGTGGAGACCCAGTACTTC	CASSVTSGVETQYF
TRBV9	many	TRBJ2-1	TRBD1	TGTGCCAGCAGCGCGCAACTGACAGGGGGCAATGAGCAGTTCTTC	CASSAQLTGGNEQFF
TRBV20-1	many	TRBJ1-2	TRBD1	TGCAGTGCTGGGGAGACCGGGACAGGGAACGGCTACACCTTC	CSAGETGTGNGYTF
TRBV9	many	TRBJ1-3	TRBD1	TGTGCCAGCAGCGCAGAGGACAGGGCGCCTGGAAACACCATATATTTT	CASSAEDRAPGNTIYF
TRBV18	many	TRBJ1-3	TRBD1	TGTGCCAGCTCACACGGGACAGCCTTT	CASSHGTAF